This T cell receptor (beta chain) is drawn from a study of blood T cell repertoires in COVID-19 (TCRdb year 2020). Study-level background: Samples from collaborators originated in the United States, Italy and Spain and spanned both the acute and convalescent phases of COVID-19. The sample metadata nearly always contained a de-identified subject ID, COVID-19 status, age in years and sex. The prospective study material was composed of cDNA or gDNA derived from T cells, B-cell-depleted T cells, or PBMCs. Samples were obtained from the ongoing ImmuneRACE study (first 160 participants) and from about 1,300 subjects provided by 6 global collaborators. The repertoires were released in a freely available public database meant as a resource for research on the immune response to SARS-CoV-2. Deeply sampled blood TCRbeta repertoires from subjects exposed to, actively infected with, or recovered from COVID-19 were included in the dataset. Where available, HLA class I and class II types were obtained from metadata supplied by the sample provider rather than from assay-based typing.

Study-wide findings and limitations: The amount of clinical and demographic metadata varied by source and participant and was provided uncurated.

Each collaborating institution followed its own protocols to collect whole blood in K2EDTA tubes. For TCRbeta analysis, collaborator samples were shipped as frozen whole blood, as isolated PBMCs, or as DNA extracted from either sample type. This clone was detected only once. The antigen it binds to is not known. Base qualities are not at hand, and no much larger clone is one base apart. TCRbeta CDR3 regions were amplified from genomic DNA using the immunoSEQ Assay, a bias-controlled multiplex PCR. As for how the authors treated the data: The number of nucleated cells in each sample was estimated from the amplification of reference gene primers within the assay. To quantify the absolute abundance of each unique TCRbeta CDR3 rearrangement, sequence reads were collapsed and filtered. For each sample, productive Simpson clonality was calculated by taking the square root of Simpson's diversity index across productive rearrangements. The source is immuneACCESS, and TCRdb retained only in-frame sequences with V and J called. Part of the clones is not carried over; for the studies checked, unresolved V genes explain less than half of this, and the remainder is unexplained. V, J and clone size are those of that table, while D and trimming were read from the DNA. For this sample the table gives under 250,000 clones, of which 75% to 85% were detected only once. Less than 6.5% of the sample is held by the ten biggest clonotypes.

V is pruned by 2 bases and J by 0 bases, leaving 6 bases of the junction without a gene match. Taken from the germline V gene, the CDR1 and CDR2 loops are MNHEY and SVGEGT. The CDR3, from cysteine to phenylalanine, totals 16 residues. Only CDR3 DNA is held: 48 bases, read in frame from base 1. The rearranged chain carries TRBV6-2 or TRBV6-3 and TRBJ1-1, and TRBD1 matches 7 of the central bases. The TCR originated in a human donor in a cohort sampled during active COVID-19. The sequenced material came from peripheral blood. The sequenced DNA: TGTGCCAGCAGTTACCGGCAGGGGGGCATGAACACTGAAGCTTTCTTT. It translates as CASSYRQGGMNTEAFF.